This T cell receptor beta chain was recorded in a study of blood T cells in healthy people across ages. Each donor's blood draw was roughly 10 milliliters of peripheral blood. Per sample, at least 5 micrograms of total RNA were extracted. Alongside a J-beta primer mix, a sample-barcoded 5' primer served in a second PCR lasting 7 to 11 cycles. A single record per CDR3 protein comes from TCRdb applying MiXCR to the 5' RACE reads. The repertoire has about 1,400,000 distinct CDR3 sequences, approximately 63% of them found once; the top ten carry under 8.5%. This clonotype was sampled from a man aged 18 to 30 in good health. Source material: blood.

The CDR3 spells CASSLGPSGGAREQFF. CDR3 bases: TGCGCCAGCAGCTTGGGGCCTAGCGGGGGGGCTCGGGAGCAGTTCTTC. V usage is TRBV5-1 and J usage is TRBJ2-1, with 12 bases matching TRBD2. V lost 0 bases, J lost 10 bases, and 8 bases stayed unmatched. This CDR3 is built from 16 residues. Germline loops: CDR1 SGHRS, CDR2 YFSETQ. Supplemented by reference TRBV5-1 and TRBJ2-1, the full variable domain reads KAGVTQTPRYLIKTRGQQVTLSCSPISGHRSVSWYQQTPGQGLQFLFEYFSETQRNKGNFPGRFSGRQFSNSRSEMNVSTLELGDSALYLCASSLGPSGGAREQFFGPGTRLTVL.